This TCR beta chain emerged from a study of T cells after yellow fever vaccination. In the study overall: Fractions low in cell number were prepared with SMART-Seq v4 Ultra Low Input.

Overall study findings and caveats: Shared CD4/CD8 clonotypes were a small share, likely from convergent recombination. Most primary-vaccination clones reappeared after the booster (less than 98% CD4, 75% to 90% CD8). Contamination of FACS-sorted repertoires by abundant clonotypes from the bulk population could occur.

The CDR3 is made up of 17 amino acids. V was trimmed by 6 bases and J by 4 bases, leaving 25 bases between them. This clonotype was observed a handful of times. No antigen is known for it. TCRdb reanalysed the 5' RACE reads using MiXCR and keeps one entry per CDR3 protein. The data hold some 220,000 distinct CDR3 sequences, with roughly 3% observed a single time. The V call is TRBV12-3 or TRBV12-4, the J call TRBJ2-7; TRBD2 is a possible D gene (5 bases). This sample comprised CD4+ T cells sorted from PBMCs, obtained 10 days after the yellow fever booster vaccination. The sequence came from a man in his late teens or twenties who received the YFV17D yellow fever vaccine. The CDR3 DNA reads TGTGCCAGCAGCACCGATGGCCGGGATATTATTCCTTACGAGCAGTACTTC. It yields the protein CASSTDGRDIIPYEQYF.